The next 23 T cell receptor beta chains were all read from a single sample in a study of tumor-infiltrating lymphocytes in primary liver carcinoma. With about 470 ng total RNA as template and a constant-region primer, TCR beta cDNA was made. Three nested multiplex PCR rounds of slightly modified ARM-PCR generated TCR beta libraries. The opening two PCR rounds, 10 cycles each, paired TRBV1-TRBV30 forward primers with a C-beta reverse primer. MiXCR, applied by TCRdb to the multiplex PCR reads, yields one record per CDR3 protein. The table has about 120,000 distinct CDR3 sequences, around 70% seen once. Without any cell sorting, about 20-31 mg of bulk tissue yielded co-extracted RNA and DNA. The sequencing input was tumor-adjacent normal liver tissue. Source of these receptors: a woman aged 55 to 70 with primary liver carcinoma and hepatitis B virus infection.

Turning to this clonotype: Just one base apart from a much larger clone, this may be a read error. The rearrangement uses TRBV5-5 and TRBJ2-7; TRBD1 matches at 10 bases. The CDR3 spans 16 residues. CDR1 is SGHKS and CDR2 is YYEKEE in the germline V gene (reference sequence). Trimming at V came to 7 bases and at J to 4 bases, leaving 14 bases not matched to a gene. CDR3 region: CASARVSGTGVYEQYF. CDR3 bases: TGTGCCAGCGCACGAGTTTCCGGGACAGGGGTGTACGAGCAGTACTTC.

This clonotype was detected a few times. Compared with germline, one end of the junction differs, possibly owing to a read error. The J gene is TRBJ1-1, the V gene TRBV6-1, with D possibly TRBD1 on 5 matching bases. Per the germline V gene, CDR1 is MNHNS and CDR2 is SASEGT. This CDR3 comprises 14 residues. CDR3 amino acids: CASRAGTDNTVAFF. Here the CDR3 DNA reads TGTGCCAGCAGGGCCGGGACGGATAACACTGTAGCTTTCTTT.

The chain uses TRBV12-3 or TRBV12-4 and TRBJ2-2; possibly TRBD1 or TRBD2 for D (5 bases each). The CDR3 loop spans 15 amino acids. Trimming took off 3 bases at V and 5 bases at J, with 13 bases between the two ends. The CDR3 reads CASSFHWGNTGELFF. The CDR3 region has the DNA TGTGCCAGCAGTTTTCATTGGGGGAATACCGGGGAGCTGTTTTTT.

This clonotype was counted a few times. A much larger clone is a single base away; this may be a read error. The chain uses TRBV28 and TRBJ2-1, with D uncertain. Germline values: CDR1 MDHEN, CDR2 SYDVKM. This CDR3 contains 12 residues. CDR3 sequence: CTSSLAHNEQFF. CDR3 nucleotides: TGTACCAGCAGTTTAGCCCACAATGAGCAGTTCTTC.

The chain joins TRBV5-4 to TRBJ2-1, with D possibly TRBD2 on 6 matching bases. The CDR3 is 15 residues long. CDR1 is SGHNT and CDR2 is YYREEE in the germline V gene (reference sequence). CDR3 region: CDSSLDGRPYNEQFF. CDR3 nucleotides: TGTGACAGTAGCTTGGACGGGAGACCCTACAATGAGCAGTTCTTC. The whole variable domain, remainder taken from reference TRBV5-4 and TRBJ2-1, is ETGVTQSPTHLIKTRGQQVTLRCSSQSGHNTVSWYQQALGQGPQFIFQYYREEENGRGNFPPRFSGLQFPNYSSELNVNALELDDSALYLCDSSLDGRPYNEQFFGPGTRLTVL.

The chain employs TRBV12-5 and TRBJ2-5; D not certain. With 8 bases removed from V and 4 bases from J, the gap between germline ends came to 20 bases. Germline V CDR1 and CDR2: LGHNT, FRNRAP. The CDR3 contains 15 residues. The CDR3 region is CASSTSDSPGETQYF. CDR3 DNA: TGTGCTAGTAGTACTTCGGATAGCCCGGGAGAGACCCAGTACTTC.

As for this clonotype: The germline gene is not matched at one end of the junction; a read error may be the cause. The chain joins TRBV4-2 to TRBJ2-4; tentatively, D is TRBD1 (5 bases). The CDR3 length is 14 residues. The germline V gene has CDR1 LGHNA and CDR2 YNFKEQ. The CDR3 nucleotides read TGTACCAGCAGCCAAGATTTTATAGGGGCCATTCAGTACTTC. Translating it yields CTSSQDFIGAIQYF.

In the case of this clonotype: This may be a read error: a much more frequent sequence differs by one nucleotide. The chain carries TRBV7-8 and TRBJ2-3, with D possibly TRBD1 on 6 matching bases. Germline V gene data show CDR1 as SGHVS and CDR2 as FQNEAQ. The CDR3 extends over 13 amino acids. The CDR3 sequence: CASSVDRIDTQFF. CDR3 bases: TGTGCCAGCAGCGTCGACAGGATAGATACGCAGTTTTTT. Variable domain in full (rest from reference TRBV7-8 and TRBJ2-3): GAGVSQSPRYKVAKRGQDVALRCDPISGHVSLFWYQQALGQGPEFLTYFQNEAQLDKSGLPSDRFFAERPEGSVSTLKIQRTQQEDSAVYLCASSVDRIDTQFFGPGTRLTVL.

With respect to this clonotype: A read error may account for a junction end that differs from germline. The chain joins TRBV6-1 to TRBJ1-5; TRBD1 might be the D (5 bases). The germline CDR1 and CDR2 sequences are MNHNS and SASEGT. The CDR3 runs to 13 residues. The CDR3 loop is CASRDRGRQPKHF. The CDR3 DNA reads as TGTGCCAGCAGGGATAGGGGAAGACAGCCCAAGCATTTT.

The V and J genes are TRBV29-1 and TRBJ2-7; 8 nucleotides agree with TRBD1. Germline V gene lookup returns CDR1 SQVTM and CDR2 ANQGSEA. The CDR3 is 13 residues long. The CDR3, as DNA: TGCAATGCTAGGGCAGGGGGCGAATACGAGCAGTACTTC. Translation gives CNARAGGEYEQYF.

This clonotype appeared a single time. Germline and junction disagree at one end, which may indicate a read error. The V and J genes are TRBV2 and TRBJ1-5; maybe TRBD1 (5 bases). Germline V lookup: CDR1 SNHLY, CDR2 FYNNEI. The CDR3 runs to 14 residues. CDR3 amino acids: CASSNTGGAQPLHF. Here the CDR3 DNA reads TGTGCCAGCAGTAACACAGGCGGGGCTCAGCCCCTGCATTTT. The complete variable domain, with remaining parts taken from reference TRBV2 and TRBJ1-5, reads EPEVTQTPSHQVTQMGQEVILRCVPISNHLYFYWYRQILGQKVEFLVSFYNNEISEKSEIFDDQFSVERPDGSNFTLKIRSTKLEDSAMYFCASSNTGGAQPLHFGDGTRLSIL.

In its sample, this clonotype was seen many times. This chain links TRBV28 with TRBJ2-3; 14 bases align to TRBD2. CDR1 is MDHEN and CDR2 is SYDVKM in the germline V gene. This CDR3 comprises 21 residues. Unmatched junction bases numbered 17, after V lost 5 bases and J lost 1 base. CDR3 amino acids: CASSPTPGLAGVRSRTDTQYF. CDR3 in DNA: TGTGCCAGCAGTCCGACGCCGGGACTAGCGGGAGTAAGGAGCCGCACAGATACGCAGTATTTT.

About this clonotype itself: One end of the junction varies from germline; a read error may be responsible. CDR3 bases: TGTGCCAACAGTTACTTACAGGGGCCCAGTTACGAGCAATACTTC. It yields the protein CANSYLQGPSYEQYF. The rearrangement links TRBV7-8 to TRBJ2-7; 7 nucleotides agree with TRBD1. Germline V CDR1 and CDR2: SGHVS, FQNEAQ. The CDR3 is made up of 15 amino acids.

The table lists this clonotype with a count of one. This chain links TRBV20-1 with TRBJ2-7; 7 bases line up with TRBD2. Germline CDR1 DFQATT, CDR2 SNEGSKA (reference sequence). V lost 5 bases to trimming and J lost 4 bases; unmatched junction nucleotides: 11. CDR3 length equals 14 residues. In nucleotides, the CDR3 is TGCAGTGCTGGTCCCAGCGGGATCGAGTACGAGCAGTACTTC. Amino acids: CSAGPSGIEYEQYF.

The chain employs TRBV29-1 and TRBJ2-3, with 10 bases identical to TRBD1. The DNA end is more similar to TRBJ1-5, so the J call may be wrong. This CDR3 is 14 amino acids long. Germline assignment: CDR1 SQVTM and CDR2 ANQGSEA. CDR3 sequence reads: CSAPDRGGTDTQHF. As DNA, the CDR3 is TGCAGTGCCCCGGACAGGGGGGGAACAGATACGCAGCATTTT.

The sample holds many counts of this clonotype. This chain joins TRBV7-3 and TRBJ2-3, with 8 bases fitting TRBD2. Unmatched junction bases numbered 2, after V lost 2 bases and J lost 1 base. Germline CDR1 is SGHTA and CDR2 is FQGTGA. The CDR3 spans 15 residues. Here the CDR3 reads CASSLGAGGTDTQYF. In nucleotides, the CDR3 is TGTGCCAGCAGCTTAGGAGCGGGAGGCACAGATACGCAGTATTTT.

The rearrangement links TRBV5-6 to TRBJ2-3; D is ambiguous. The germline CDR1 and CDR2 sequences are SGHDT and YYEEEE. This CDR3 spans 16 amino acids. CDR3 nucleotides: TGTAGCAGCAGCTTGTTAGGCACCTCTAGCACAGATACGCAGTATTTT. This encodes CSSSLLGTSSTDTQYF.

This clonotype was detected only a few times. V is TRBV15 and J is TRBJ1-5; the D gene is possibly TRBD1 (5 bases). Germline CDR1 and CDR2: LNHNV and YYDKDF (reference sequence). The V end lost 0 bases, the J end lost 6 bases, and 12 bases lay between the germline ends. CDR3 length equals 15 residues. CDR3 residues: CATSRDPGGGQPQHF. As DNA, the CDR3 is TGTGCCACCAGCAGAGATCCGGGGGGGGGTCAGCCCCAGCATTTT.

Details on this clonotype: Since a much larger clone is just one base distant, this may be a read error. The CDR3 DNA reads TGTGCCAGCAGCTTATGGACATCTAGTAGAGCCAAAAACATTCAGTACTTC. Translating it yields CASSLWTSSRAKNIQYF. The rearrangement links TRBV7-9 to TRBJ2-4, with a possible D match to TRBD1 (5 bases). V was cut by 2 bases and J by 0 bases, with 14 bases left in between. Per the germline V gene, CDR1 is SEHNR and CDR2 is FQNEAQ (reference sequence). The CDR3 is 17 residues long.

This clonotype was observed once. The CDR3 does not close with the conserved phenylalanine or tryptophan, likely indicating a read error. This sequence joins TRBV6-5 and TRBJ2-1, with a possible D match to TRBD1 (6 bases). The CDR3 runs 16 residues. Germline assignment: CDR1 MNHEY and CDR2 SVGAGI. V was clipped by 10 bases and J by 1 base, with 20 bases between them. The DNA of the CDR3 is TGTGCCATCAGGGGTCGACAGGCACTATCCTACAATGAGCAGTTCCTC. It yields the protein CAIRGRQALSYNEQFL.

As to this clonotype: At one of its ends the junction is not consistent with the germline gene, which may arise from a read error. The chain joins TRBV6-5 to TRBJ1-4; no definite D call. Germline values: CDR1 MNHEY, CDR2 SVGAGI. This CDR3 comprises 12 residues. CDR3 in amino acids: CVSIGTAEKLFF. CDR3 DNA sequence: TGTGTCAGCATCGGAACTGCGGAAAAACTGTTTTTT.

Points on this clonotype: A read error may explain this, as a much larger clone is one base away. V usage is TRBV5-1 and J usage is TRBJ1-1; TRBD1 might be the D (5 bases). This CDR3 region has 14 residues. Germline CDR1 is SGHRS and CDR2 is YFSETQ. The CDR3 is CASSFQGLNTGAFF. CDR3 bases: TGCGCCAGCAGCTTTCAGGGCTTGAACACTGGAGCTTTCTTT.

In the case of this clonotype: The conserved closing phenylalanine or tryptophan is absent in this CDR3, likely reflecting a read error. The chain recombines TRBV28 with TRBJ2-2; 12 bases line up with TRBD2. The V and J ends lost 5 bases and 7 bases, in that order; junction bases with no gene match: 5. This CDR3 contains 15 residues. CDR1 is MDHEN and CDR2 is SYDVKM in the germline V gene. This CDR3 is CASSDLAGGGGELFS. The CDR3 DNA is TGTGCCAGCAGTGATCTAGCGGGAGGGGGCGGGGAGCTGTTTTCT.